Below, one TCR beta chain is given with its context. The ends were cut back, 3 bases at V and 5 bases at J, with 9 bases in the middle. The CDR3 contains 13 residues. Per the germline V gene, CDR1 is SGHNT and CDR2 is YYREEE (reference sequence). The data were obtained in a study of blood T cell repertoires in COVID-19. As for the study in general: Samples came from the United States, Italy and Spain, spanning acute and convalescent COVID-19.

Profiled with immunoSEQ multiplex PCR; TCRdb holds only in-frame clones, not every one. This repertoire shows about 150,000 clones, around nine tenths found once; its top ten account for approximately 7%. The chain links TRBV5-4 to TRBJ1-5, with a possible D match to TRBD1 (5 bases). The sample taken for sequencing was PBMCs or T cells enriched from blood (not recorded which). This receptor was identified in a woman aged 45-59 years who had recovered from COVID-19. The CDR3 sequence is CASSSDSYQPQHF. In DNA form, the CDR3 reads TGTGCCAGCAGCTCCGACAGCTATCAGCCCCAGCATTTT.